This is a list of T cell receptor beta chains from one sample in a study of T cell responses to AZD1222 COVID-19 vaccine. The assay was immunoSEQ multiplex PCR, and TCRdb's table has in-frame clones only and misses some. Of around 200,000 clones listed, around nine tenths are singletons. This material consisted of peripheral blood, taken on day 0 of AZD1222 vaccination. Receptors originate from an adult in good health. The CDR3 runs from the conserved cysteine through the conserved F or W. Fields, in order: J gene, D gene, clone size, V gene, CDR3 DNA, CDR3 protein. A D gene is named only where the DNA matches it firmly. Some rows have no size entry. The others give once, few or many, or a class for an expanded clone.

J: TRBJ2-3
D: -
size: -
V: TRBV11-3
DNA: TGTGCCAGCAGCGGGGGGAGGACAGATACGCAGTATTTT
CDR3: CASSGGRTDTQYF

J: TRBJ1-5
D: TRBD1
size: -
V: TRBV11-2
DNA: TGTGCCAGCAGCCTCGACAGGGATCAGCCCCAGCATTTT
CDR3: CASSLDRDQPQHF

J: TRBJ1-6
D: -
size: -
V: TRBV5-6
DNA: TGTGCCAGCACCCGCTCCCGACAGTGGCGTAATTCACCCCTCCACTTT
CDR3: CASTRSRQWRNSPLHF

J: TRBJ1-2
D: TRBD1
size: few
V: TRBV6-4
DNA: TGTGCCAGCAGTGACGTCTGGGACAGGGACGGATTTTATGGCTACACCTTC
CDR3: CASSDVWDRDGFYGYTF

J: TRBJ2-7
D: -
size: -
V: TRBV6-5
DNA: TGTGCCAGCGGGACGACTGGGGGGTTTACCTACGAGCAGTACTTC
CDR3: CASGTTGGFTYEQYF

J: TRBJ2-5
D: TRBD2
size: -
V: TRBV3-1/TRBV3-2
DNA: TGTGCCAGCAGCCAAGCTACGAGTAGCGGGGAGGAGACCCAGTACTTC
CDR3: CASSQATSSGEETQYF

J: TRBJ2-5
D: TRBD1
size: -
V: TRBV7-2
DNA: TGTGCCAGCAGCATTTCGACAGGGCAAGAGACCCAGTACTTC
CDR3: CASSISTGQETQYF

J: TRBJ2-3
D: -
size: -
V: TRBV29-1
DNA: TGCAGCGTTTTACGGTTCACAGATACGCAGTATTTT
CDR3: CSVLRFTDTQYF

J: TRBJ1-4
D: TRBD1
size: -
V: TRBV10-3
DNA: TGTGCCATCATCGCCGGGACAGGGGGGGATAATGCTGAAAAACTGTTTTTT
CDR3: CAIIAGTGGDNAEKLFF

J: TRBJ2-1
D: TRBD2
size: -
V: TRBV5-1
DNA: TGCGCCAGCAGCGAAACGGGACTAGCGGGAGCAGTTGATGAGCAGTTCTTC
CDR3: CASSETGLAGAVDEQFF

J: TRBJ2-2
D: -
size: -
V: TRBV27
DNA: TGTGCCAGCAAGTTCGGAGCGAACACCGGGGAGCTGTTTTTT
CDR3: CASKFGANTGELFF

J: TRBJ2-7
D: TRBD1
size: -
V: TRBV6-5
DNA: TGTGCCAGCAGATCCCGGCAGGGGGCCGTCTACGAGCAGTACTTC
CDR3: CASRSRQGAVYEQYF

J: TRBJ2-7
D: -
size: -
V: TRBV10-1
DNA: TGCGCCAGCGGTGACTACTCCTACGAGCAGTACTTC
CDR3: CASGDYSYEQYF

J: TRBJ2-4
D: -
size: -
V: TRBV10-3
DNA: TGTGCCATCAGTGAGGGTATAGCCAAAAACATTCAGTACTTC
CDR3: CAISEGIAKNIQYF

J: TRBJ1-1
D: -
size: -
V: TRBV29-1
DNA: TGCAGCGTTTACTTCCGGGACGGAGCTTTCTTT
CDR3: CSVYFRDGAFF

J: TRBJ1-2
D: -
size: once
V: TRBV19
DNA: TGTGCCAGTAGTATACCCGGGTCCTTAAACTATGGCTACACCTTC
CDR3: CASSIPGSLNYGYTF

J: TRBJ2-2
D: -
size: -
V: TRBV7-6
DNA: TGTGCCAGCAGCTTAGACAGGGTTGCCGGGGAGCTGTTTTTT
CDR3: CASSLDRVAGELFF

J: TRBJ2-3
D: TRBD2
size: -
V: TRBV7-3
DNA: TGTGCCAGCAGCTTAACGTCCGGACTAGCGGGAAAGGCAGATACGCAGTATTTT
CDR3: CASSLTSGLAGKADTQYF

J: TRBJ2-7
D: -
size: -
V: TRBV7-9
DNA: TGTGCCAGCAGCTTGCCTTATGGCCCATCCGAGCAGTACTTC
CDR3: CASSLPYGPSEQYF

J: TRBJ2-7
D: TRBD1
size: -
V: TRBV5-5
DNA: TGTGCCAGCAGCTTGTCGGGACAGATCTACGAGCAGTACTTC
CDR3: CASSLSGQIYEQYF

J: TRBJ2-1
D: -
size: -
V: TRBV7-3
DNA: TGTGCCAGCAGTCATTCGGGTAGAAGCGGGAATGAGCAGTTCTTC
CDR3: CASSHSGRSGNEQFF

J: TRBJ2-3
D: TRBD2
size: -
V: TRBV7-2
DNA: TGTGCCACCTACAGTGGGCGGGGGGGTAGCACAGATACGCAGTATTTT
CDR3: CATYSGRGGSTDTQYF

J: TRBJ2-3
D: -
size: -
V: TRBV6-4
DNA: TGTGCCAGCAGTGAATGGGGCACAGATACGCAGTATTTT
CDR3: CASSEWGTDTQYF

J: TRBJ1-2
D: -
size: -
V: TRBV6-5
DNA: TGTGCCAGCAGTCTGAATCTCTATGGGGGGGGCTACACCTTC
CDR3: CASSLNLYGGGYTF

J: TRBJ1-4
D: -
size: -
V: TRBV10-3
DNA: TGTGCCATCAGTGAGAGAAGCCTTAATGAAAAACTGTTTTTT
CDR3: CAISERSLNEKLFF

J: TRBJ2-5
D: -
size: -
V: TRBV4-3
DNA: TGCGCCAGCAGCCAAGATGGGGTGCGGGCCCAAGAGACCCAGTACTTC
CDR3: CASSQDGVRAQETQYF

J: TRBJ2-1
D: -
size: -
V: TRBV7-3
DNA: TGTGCCAGCAGCGGCGAACTAGCCCGGAATGAGCAGTTCTTC
CDR3: CASSGELARNEQFF

J: TRBJ1-3
D: TRBD1
size: -
V: TRBV5-4
DNA: TGTGCCAGCAGCCCCGGACTGGGACAGGGTAGGGGAAACACCATATATTTT
CDR3: CASSPGLGQGRGNTIYF

J: TRBJ2-5
D: -
size: -
V: TRBV9
DNA: TGTGCCAGCAGCGCACAGGGAGCGACCCAGTACTTC
CDR3: CASSAQGATQYF

J: TRBJ2-5
D: TRBD2
size: -
V: TRBV5-4
DNA: TGTGCCAGCAGCTCTCTTGGACTAGTAAAAGAGACCCAGTACTTC
CDR3: CASSSLGLVKETQYF

J: TRBJ1-5
D: -
size: -
V: TRBV28
DNA: TGTGCCAGCAGTTTATGGGGGTCGCCCCAGCATTTT
CDR3: CASSLWGSPQHF

J: TRBJ1-5
D: -
size: -
V: TRBV28
DNA: TGTGCCAGCAGTCGCCCCGATCAGCCCCAGCATTTT
CDR3: CASSRPDQPQHF

J: TRBJ2-5
D: -
size: -
V: TRBV5-4
DNA: TGTGCCAGCAGTTCACAGAAAGAGACCCAGTACTTC
CDR3: CASSSQKETQYF

J: TRBJ1-4
D: TRBD1
size: -
V: TRBV30
DNA: TGTGCCTGGAGTGGGAACAGGGGGTATGAAAAACTGTTTTTT
CDR3: CAWSGNRGYEKLFF

J: TRBJ2-7
D: -
size: -
V: TRBV7-3
DNA: TGTGCCAGCAGCTTGGCCAGGGGTTACGAGCAGTACTTC
CDR3: CASSLARGYEQYF

J: TRBJ2-1
D: -
size: -
V: TRBV9
DNA: TGTGCCAGCGCAGGGACCTACAATGAGCAGTTCTTC
CDR3: CASAGTYNEQFF

J: TRBJ1-2
D: -
size: -
V: TRBV2
DNA: TGTGCCAGCAGTGAAGTAAAGGGCCCCTACTATGGCTACACCTTC
CDR3: CASSEVKGPYYGYTF

J: TRBJ2-1
D: TRBD2
size: few
V: TRBV6-4
DNA: TGTGCCAGCAGTTTTAGCGGGAGCTCCTACAATGAGCAGTTCTTC
CDR3: CASSFSGSSYNEQFF